This entry describes one T cell receptor beta chain. This sample was included in a study of early T cells in non-severe SARS-CoV-2 infection. One entry per CDR3 protein results from TCRdb running MiXCR on the 5' RACE reads. The table records around 67,000 distinct CDR3 sequences, 12% of them present only once. Germline CDR1 is DFQATT and CDR2 is SNEGSKA (reference sequence). The V and J ends lost 0 bases and 5 bases respectively, with 5 bases between them. This CDR3 has 13 amino acids. Sequencing input: whole blood. The sequence was obtained from an adult who was a healthcare worker with PCR-confirmed SARS-CoV-2 infection or an uninfected control (not recorded which). The genes are TRBV20-1 and TRBJ1-6, with D unresolved. CDR3 region: CSARDSHNSPLHF. The CDR3 coding sequence is TGCAGTGCTAGAGATAGCCATAATTCACCCCTCCACTTT.